This T cell receptor beta chain is drawn from a study of regulatory T cells in long-lasting Graves disease (dated by TCRdb to about 2021). Background on the whole study: Persistent Graves' disease was defined as persistently positive TSH receptor autoantibodies together with antithyroid drug treatment for over 5 years. Persistent Graves' disease patients were compared with newly diagnosed Graves' disease patients by peripheral blood TCR sequencing and RNA sequencing. The study was registered as a clinical trial and conducted in China. TCR sequencing covered some 13 persistent and some 20 newly diagnosed Graves' disease patients, some 35 samples in total. In the clinical cohort, patients with persistent Graves' disease had used antithyroid drugs for an average of about 10 years.

The full study reports these points: Persistent Graves' disease patients showed lower TCR Shannon entropy and fewer highly expanded clones than newly diagnosed patients, suggesting clonal expansion. The study examined only peripheral blood because the primary lesion, thyroid tissue, could not be accessed. Persistent disease showed preferential use of TRBV28, TRBJ1-2 and TRBJ2-5, whereas newly diagnosed disease favored TRBV20-1 and TRBJ2-1. Sequencing and analysis were limited to the TCR beta chain. More public clonotypes were shared among persistent patients (roughly 2,700) than among newly diagnosed patients (966). The authors noted that the small sample size was a limitation that may lower accuracy.

Explained via the paper, the time point label denotes: persistent/refractory GD, antithyroid drugs over 5 years with positive TRAb. RNA was extracted from PBMCs in TRIzol for both TCR sequencing and RNA sequencing. Graves' disease was diagnosed according to American Thyroid Association guidelines. Recruitment of patients was carried out at an endocrinology department in Xi'an, China. Each patient gave around 9.2 milliliters of peripheral blood, collected in an EDTA anticoagulant tube. Ficoll Paque Plus density gradient separation was used to isolate PBMCs, and no additional T cell sorting was done. RNA quality was checked with an Agilent 2100 Bioanalyzer and agarose gel, and concentration with a NanoDrop 2000. This clonotype was seen ten or more times. The antigen this receptor binds is unknown. Per-base quality was not reported, and no clone a single base away is much larger than it. CDR1 LNHNV and CDR2 YYDKDF were looked up in the germline V gene (reference sequence). The CDR3 covers 13 residues, taking in both the cysteine and the phenylalanine. Only the CDR3 DNA stays, 39 bases, in frame from base 1. Relative to germline, V is 3 bases shorter and J is 3 bases shorter, with 8 bases between their ends.

The method was multiplex PCR. The run used an Illumina HiSeq 4000. TCR beta libraries were built with iRepertoire HTBI primers and Arm-PCR amplification of CDR3 regions. PCR products were gel purified before sequencing. Per the original workflow: Gene usage analysis of CDR3 amino acid clonotypes used the approximately 62 TRBV and 14 to 15 TRBJ segments found across samples. COPE and FqMerger were used to merge filtered high-quality paired reads into contigs. BLAST was used to align contigs to the IMGT TRBV, TRBD and TRBJ reference genes, and CDR3 was defined following IMGT. Clonotypes above 0.1% frequency were classified as highly expanded clones. Shannon entropy was used to measure repertoire diversity, and the Gini coefficient was used to measure V-J evenness. A clonotype was considered public if more than one individual shared it. TCRdb cleaned the public reads at Q25 with fastp, built clones with MiXCR and kept in-frame beta chains. One record per CDR3 amino acid sequence lists the most common genes and DNA. The V and J calls shown here were made by TCRdb, not taken from the authors' results. The sample records roughly 450,000 distinct CDR3 sequences, under 25% of which are singletons. The ten top clones hold around 13% of the sample.

The sample consisted of peripheral blood mononuclear cells (PBMCs), taken when the disease was refractory, from a patient treated with antithyroid drugs. The V gene is TRBV15 and the J gene is TRBJ1-1; D gene: possibly TRBD1, on 5 matching bases. The source is a female donor with Graves disease. The CDR3 is CATSRSRDTEAFF. The nucleotides are TGTGCCACCAGCAGGTCCAGGGACACTGAAGCTTTCTTT.